A selection of T cell receptor beta chains follows, all from one sample in a study of beta chain features in type 1 diabetes. The assay was immunoSEQ multiplex PCR, and TCRdb's table has in-frame clones only and misses some. The sample gives under 850,000 clones, around 15% of which show up once; 0.022% is in the top ten. Sequences were obtained from naive CD4+ T cells from blood. The receptors here all came from a man aged 18 to 35 with type 1 diabetes. Each CDR3 is given with its conserved first and last residue. Each record gives: V gene, clone size, J gene, D gene, CDR3 DNA, CDR3 protein. A D gene is named only where the DNA matches it firmly. Clone sizes are given selectively: once, few, many, or a class where the clone is expanded.

TRBV30	NA	TRBJ2-7	NA	TGTGCCTGGAGTGCATCCTACGAGCAGTACTTC	CAWSASYEQYF
TRBV13	few	TRBJ2-1	NA	TGTGCCAGCAGCTCTACTCAGGGGATCTCTCGGTCCTACAATGAGCAGTTCTTC	CASSSTQGISRSYNEQFF
TRBV18	NA	TRBJ2-1	NA	TGTGCCAGCTCGCTGGACAATGAGCAGTTCTTC	CASSLDNEQFF
TRBV9	NA	TRBJ1-4	TRBD1	TGTGCCAGCAGCGCCGGAGGACAGGTTCGGGACTCTGAAAAACTGTTTTTT	CASSAGGQVRDSEKLFF
TRBV10-3	few	TRBJ1-1	NA	TGTGCCATCAATGAAGCCATGAACACTGAAGCTTTCTTT	CAINEAMNTEAFF
TRBV5-6	NA	TRBJ1-2	NA	TGTGCCACCCGAGGGTGGGCGGTCTATGGCTACACCTTC	CATRGWAVYGYTF
TRBV25-1	few	TRBJ1-2	NA	TGTGCCAGCAGAGACGGACAGATCTATGGCTACACCTTC	CASRDGQIYGYTF
TRBV27	few	TRBJ1-6	NA	TGTGCCAGCAGTTTGATTAATTCACCCCTCCACTTT	CASSLINSPLHF
TRBV30	few	TRBJ1-4	TRBD1	TGTGCCTGGAGTTTTAAGGACAGGGGGAATGAAAAACTGTTTTTT	CAWSFKDRGNEKLFF
TRBV5-1	few	TRBJ2-3	NA	TGCGCCAGCAGCGGGTTGGGGCCAGATACGCAGTATTTT	CASSGLGPDTQYF
TRBV20-1	few	TRBJ1-5	NA	TGCAGTACAGGGCCCCCTCAGCCCCAGCATTTT	CSTGPPQPQHF
TRBV5-1	NA	TRBJ2-2	TRBD1	TGCGCCAGCAGCTTCGGGACAGGGCCCCCCGGGGAGCTGTTTTTT	CASSFGTGPPGELFF
TRBV28	NA	TRBJ2-7	NA	TGTGCCACGCACGGAAGGCCGCGGGGCGAGCAGTACTTC	CATHGRPRGEQYF
TRBV6-6	NA	TRBJ1-2	NA	TGTGCCAGCAGTCCACAGGGTAACTATGGCTACACCTTC	CASSPQGNYGYTF
TRBV15	NA	TRBJ1-6	NA	TGTGCCACCAGCAGAGTAGGCGGCTTCGGGTCACCCCTCCACTTT	CATSRVGGFGSPLHF
TRBV30	few	TRBJ1-5	NA	TGTGCCTGGAGTGTACAGAACAATCAGCCCCAGCATTTT	CAWSVQNNQPQHF
TRBV7-2	NA	TRBJ2-5	NA	TGTGCCAGCAGCTTAGGTCGCCGCCCGGAGACCCAGTACTTC	CASSLGRRPETQYF
TRBV2	few	TRBJ1-3	TRBD1	TGTGCCAGCAGCGAACAGGGGCCAGGAAACACCATATATTTT	CASSEQGPGNTIYF
TRBV7-2	few	TRBJ2-2	TRBD2	TGTGCCAACTCGAGGCGGGGGGATACCACCGGGGAGCTGTTTTTT	CANSRRGDTTGELFF
TRBV2	few	TRBJ1-2	TRBD1	TGTGCCAGCAGCGTCGACAGGGTCCCCGGGAGCTATGGCTACACCTTC	CASSVDRVPGSYGYTF
TRBV5-6	NA	TRBJ2-1	TRBD2	TGTGCCAGCAGCCCGCAAACTAGCGGGGGGGCCGGGGAGCAGTTCTTC	CASSPQTSGGAGEQFF
TRBV20-1	NA	TRBJ1-1	NA	TGCAGTGCTAGAGACACCCCTGAAGCTTTCTTT	CSARDTPEAFF